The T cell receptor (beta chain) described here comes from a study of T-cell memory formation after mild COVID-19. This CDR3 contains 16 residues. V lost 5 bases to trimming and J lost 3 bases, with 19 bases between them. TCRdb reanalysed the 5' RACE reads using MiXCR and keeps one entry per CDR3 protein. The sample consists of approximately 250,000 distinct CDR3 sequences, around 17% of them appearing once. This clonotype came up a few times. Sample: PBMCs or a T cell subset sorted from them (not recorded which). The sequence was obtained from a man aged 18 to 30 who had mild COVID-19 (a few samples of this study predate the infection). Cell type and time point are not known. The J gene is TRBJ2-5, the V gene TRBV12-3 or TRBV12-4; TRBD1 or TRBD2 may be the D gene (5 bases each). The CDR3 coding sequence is TGTGCCAGCAGTCCCTTGAGGGGCCGGACCAAAGAGACCCAGTACTTC. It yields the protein CASSPLRGRTKETQYF.